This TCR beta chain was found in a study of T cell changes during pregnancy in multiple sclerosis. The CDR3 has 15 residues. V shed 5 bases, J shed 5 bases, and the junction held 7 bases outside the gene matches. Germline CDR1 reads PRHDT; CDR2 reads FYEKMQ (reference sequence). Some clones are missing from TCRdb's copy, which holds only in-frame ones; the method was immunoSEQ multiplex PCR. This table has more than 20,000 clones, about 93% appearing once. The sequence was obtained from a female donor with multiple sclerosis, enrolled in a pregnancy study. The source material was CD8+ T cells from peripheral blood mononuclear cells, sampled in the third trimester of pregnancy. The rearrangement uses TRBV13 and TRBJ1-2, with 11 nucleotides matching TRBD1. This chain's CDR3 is CASSPSGQGAYGYTF. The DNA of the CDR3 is TGTGCCAGCAGCCCCTCCGGACAGGGGGCATATGGCTACACCTTC.